A selection of T cell receptor beta chains follows, all from one sample in a study of blood T cell repertoires in COVID-19. Repertoires were generated with immunoSEQ multiplex PCR, while TCRdb's copy carries only in-frame clones and drops some. The sample holds hundreds of thousands of clones, about 90% seen once. The specimen was peripheral blood. These receptors were collected from a woman under 40 with COVID-19, enrolled during active disease. Both conserved end residues are part of each CDR3.

TRBJ1-1 TRBV7-9 CASSLSSQVEAFF
TRBJ2-2 TRBV7-8 CASSLSSGMNTGELFF
TRBJ2-3 TRBV7-7 CASSLGGARTDTQYF
TRBJ2-7 TRBV20-1 CSARLIYEQYF
TRBJ1-2 TRBV29-1 CSVERTDGYTF
TRBJ2-3 TRBV11-2 CASSLRTSGTADTQYF
TRBJ1-2 TRBV10-3 CAIRGQFSDYGYTF
TRBJ2-2 TRBV5-6 CASSLGGEAGELFF
TRBJ2-7 TRBV10-2 CASTRGRGSYEQYF
TRBJ1-6 TRBV30 CAWTSTGESSPLHF
TRBJ2-1 TRBV7-2 CASSLVGRGWVSEQFF
TRBJ2-3 TRBV3-1/TRBV3-2 CASSPRLAGPTDTQYF
TRBJ1-2 TRBV2 CASSSTGSNYGYTF
TRBJ2-7 TRBV5-1 CASSPTTATDRGSF
TRBJ2-7 TRBV5-1 CASSRPRGYEQYF
TRBJ2-2 TRBV5-1 CASSPFGTGSANTGELFF
TRBJ2-5 TRBV9 CASSGGDRVDETQYF
TRBJ2-5 TRBV30 CAWSVGGNQETQYF
TRBJ1-2 TRBV10-3 CAISDSGGLGYTF
TRBJ1-4 TRBV2 CAMIRTATNEKLFF
TRBJ1-1 TRBV18 CASSPTQGSTEAFF
TRBJ2-5 TRBV5-1 CASRKLASQETQYF